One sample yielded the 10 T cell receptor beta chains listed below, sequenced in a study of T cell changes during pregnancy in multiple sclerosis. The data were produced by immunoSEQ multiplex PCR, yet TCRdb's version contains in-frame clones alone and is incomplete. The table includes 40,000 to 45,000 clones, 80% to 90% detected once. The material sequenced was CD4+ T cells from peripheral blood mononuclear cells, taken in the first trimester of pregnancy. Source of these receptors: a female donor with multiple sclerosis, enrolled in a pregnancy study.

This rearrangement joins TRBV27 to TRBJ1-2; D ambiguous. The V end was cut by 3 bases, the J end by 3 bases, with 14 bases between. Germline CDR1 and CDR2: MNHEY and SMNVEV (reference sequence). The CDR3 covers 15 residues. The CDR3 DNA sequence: TGTGCCAGCAGTTTGGCGATCGGCGAGGACTATGGCTACACCTTC. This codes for CASSLAIGEDYGYTF.

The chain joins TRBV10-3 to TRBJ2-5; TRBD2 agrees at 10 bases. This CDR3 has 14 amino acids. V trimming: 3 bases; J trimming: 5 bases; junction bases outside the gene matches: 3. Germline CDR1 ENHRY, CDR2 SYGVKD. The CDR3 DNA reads TGTGCCATCAGTGACCCGACTAGCGGGGAGACCCAGTACTTC. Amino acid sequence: CAISDPTSGETQYF.

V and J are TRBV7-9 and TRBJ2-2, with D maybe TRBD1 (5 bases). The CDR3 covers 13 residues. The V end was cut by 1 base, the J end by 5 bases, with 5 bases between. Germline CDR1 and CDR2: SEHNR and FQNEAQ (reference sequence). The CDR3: CASSLEGTGELFF. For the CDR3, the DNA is TGTGCCAGCAGCTTAGAGGGGACCGGGGAGCTGTTTTTT. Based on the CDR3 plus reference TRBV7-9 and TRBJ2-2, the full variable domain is DTGVSQNPRHKITKRGQNVTFRCDPISEHNRLYWYRQTLGQGPEFLTYFQNEAQLEKSRLLSDRFSAERPKGSFSTLEIQRTEQGDSAMYLCASSLEGTGELFFGEGSRLTVL.

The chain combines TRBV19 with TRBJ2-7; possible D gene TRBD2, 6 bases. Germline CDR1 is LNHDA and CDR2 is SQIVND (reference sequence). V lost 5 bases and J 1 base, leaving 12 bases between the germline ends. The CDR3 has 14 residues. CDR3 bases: TGTGCCAGTAGTGTCCTTAGCGGATCCTACGAGCAGTACTTC. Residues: CASSVLSGSYEQYF.

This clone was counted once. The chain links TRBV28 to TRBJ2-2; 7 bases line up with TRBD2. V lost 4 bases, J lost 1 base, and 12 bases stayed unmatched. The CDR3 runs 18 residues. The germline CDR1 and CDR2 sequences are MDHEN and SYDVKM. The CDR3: CASSSPPPLAVNTGELFF. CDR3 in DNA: TGTGCCAGCAGTTCACCGCCTCCTCTAGCGGTGAACACCGGGGAGCTGTTTTTT.

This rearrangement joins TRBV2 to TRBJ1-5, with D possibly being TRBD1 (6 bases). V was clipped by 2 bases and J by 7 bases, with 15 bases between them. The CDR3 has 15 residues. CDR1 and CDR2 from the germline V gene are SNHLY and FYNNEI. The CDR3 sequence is CASSEQGRGIQPQHF. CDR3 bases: TGTGCCAGCAGTGAACAGGGCAGGGGAATACAGCCCCAGCATTTT.

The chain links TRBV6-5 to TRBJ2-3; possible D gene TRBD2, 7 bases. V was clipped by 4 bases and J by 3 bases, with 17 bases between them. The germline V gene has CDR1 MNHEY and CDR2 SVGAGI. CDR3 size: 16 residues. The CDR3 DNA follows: TGTGCCAGCAGTTCCCGAGGGGGGGCAAAGACAGATACGCAGTATTTT. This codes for CASSSRGGAKTDTQYF.

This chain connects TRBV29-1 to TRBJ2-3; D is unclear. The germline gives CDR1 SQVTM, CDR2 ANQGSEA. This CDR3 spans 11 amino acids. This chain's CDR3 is CSAMVADTQYF. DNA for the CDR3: TGCAGTGCGATGGTGGCAGATACGCAGTATTTT.

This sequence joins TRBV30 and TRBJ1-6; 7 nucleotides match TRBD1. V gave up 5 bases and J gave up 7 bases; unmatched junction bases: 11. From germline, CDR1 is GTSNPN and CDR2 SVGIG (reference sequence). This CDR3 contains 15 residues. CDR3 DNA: TGTGCCTGGTCCGCCCGACAGGGAAACAATTCACCCCTCCACTTT. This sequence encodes CAWSARQGNNSPLHF.

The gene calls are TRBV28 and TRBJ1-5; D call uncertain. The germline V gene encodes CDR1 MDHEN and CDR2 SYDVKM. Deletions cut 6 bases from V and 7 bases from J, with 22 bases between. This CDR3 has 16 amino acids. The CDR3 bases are TGTGCCAGCAGAGTTAGGTCCGGCGGGATAGTCCAGCCCCAGCATTTT. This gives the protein CASRVRSGGIVQPQHF.